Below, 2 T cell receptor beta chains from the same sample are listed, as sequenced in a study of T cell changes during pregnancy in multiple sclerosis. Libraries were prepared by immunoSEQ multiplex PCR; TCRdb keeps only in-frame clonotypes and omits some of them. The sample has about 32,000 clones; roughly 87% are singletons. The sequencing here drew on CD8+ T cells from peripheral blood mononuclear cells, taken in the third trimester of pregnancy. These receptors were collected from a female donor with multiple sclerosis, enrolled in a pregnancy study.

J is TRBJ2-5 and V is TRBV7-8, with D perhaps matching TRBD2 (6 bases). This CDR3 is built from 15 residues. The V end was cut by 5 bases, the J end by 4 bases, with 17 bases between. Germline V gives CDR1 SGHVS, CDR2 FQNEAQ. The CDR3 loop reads CASSRGLLGGETQYF. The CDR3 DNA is TGTGCCAGCAGCCGCGGACTCTTGGGGGGAGAGACCCAGTACTTC.

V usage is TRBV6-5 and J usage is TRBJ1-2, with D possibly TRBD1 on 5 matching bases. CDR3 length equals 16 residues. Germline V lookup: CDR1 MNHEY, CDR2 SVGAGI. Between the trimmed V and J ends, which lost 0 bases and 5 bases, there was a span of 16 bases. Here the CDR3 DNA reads TGTGCCAGCAGTTACTCGTTACGGGGACGGGGGTATGGCTACACCTTC. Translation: CASSYSLRGRGYGYTF.